These T cell receptor beta chains were read from a single sample in a study. TCRdb re-analysed the 5' RACE reads in MiXCR, keeping a single row per CDR3 protein. The sample holds roughly 8,500 distinct CDR3 sequences; around a quarter are singletons and the top ten take 3.5% to 5%. What was sequenced was naive CD4+ T cells sorted from a lymph node. All receptors derive from a female donor with breast cancer. Each CDR3 is given with its conserved first and last residue. Fields, in order: J gene, clone size, D gene, V gene, CDR3 DNA, CDR3 protein. The D gene is left open where the match is weak. The size entry is marked missing in some rows and otherwise reads once, few, many or a size class.

j_gene: TRBJ2-1; abundance: .; d_gene: TRBD2; v_gene: TRBV24-1; CDR3nt: TGTGCACCAGTTATTCGGACTAGCGGGACCGTTCCCTACAATGAGCAGTTCTTC; CDR3aa: CAPVIRTSGTVPYNEQFF
j_gene: TRBJ2-1; abundance: medium-sized; d_gene: .; v_gene: TRBV7-2; CDR3nt: TGTGCCAGCAGCCGGAGGGGACGGTACAATGAGCAGTTCTTC; CDR3aa: CASSRRGRYNEQFF
j_gene: TRBJ2-1; abundance: .; d_gene: TRBD1; v_gene: TRBV5-1; CDR3nt: TGCGCCAGCAGCTTGGGCCGGCGGGGGAGTGGGACAGGGCCCCAATCCTACAATGAGCAGTTCTTC; CDR3aa: CASSLGRRGSGTGPQSYNEQFF
j_gene: TRBJ2-7; abundance: many; d_gene: TRBD1; v_gene: TRBV20-1; CDR3nt: TGCAGTGCTAGACGACAGGGTGCCTACGAGCAGTACTTC; CDR3aa: CSARRQGAYEQYF
j_gene: TRBJ1-5; abundance: many; d_gene: .; v_gene: TRBV4-2; CDR3nt: TGTGCCAGCAGCCAAGCTGTCCATTCCGCTAGCAATCAGCCCCAGCATTTT; CDR3aa: CASSQAVHSASNQPQHF
j_gene: TRBJ2-1; abundance: many; d_gene: TRBD2; v_gene: TRBV29-1; CDR3nt: TGCAGTTTTAGGCCGGGACTAGCGGGAGTGAGTGAGCAGTTCTTC; CDR3aa: CSFRPGLAGVSEQFF
j_gene: TRBJ2-5; abundance: once; d_gene: .; v_gene: TRBV7-9; CDR3nt: TGTGCCAGCAGCCCGGAAAAAGAGACCCAGTACTTC; CDR3aa: CASSPEKETQYF
j_gene: TRBJ1-4; abundance: .; d_gene: .; v_gene: TRBV4-2; CDR3nt: TGTGCCAGCAGCCAAAAATCAGGTGTAGGATCCAATGAAAAACTGTTTTTT; CDR3aa: CASSQKSGVGSNEKLFF
j_gene: TRBJ2-1; abundance: .; d_gene: .; v_gene: TRBV6-5; CDR3nt: TGTGCCAGCAGTTACTCGTCAGGGTTTGGGCTCTCCTACAATGAGCAGTTCTTC; CDR3aa: CASSYSSGFGLSYNEQFF
j_gene: TRBJ1-2; abundance: medium-sized; d_gene: .; v_gene: TRBV20-1; CDR3nt: TGCAGTGCAGGGGGGGGCCAGAGTAACTATGGCTACACCTTC; CDR3aa: CSAGGGQSNYGYTF
j_gene: TRBJ2-3; abundance: .; d_gene: .; v_gene: TRBV6-4; CDR3nt: TGCGCCAGCACTTTCCGAGCTACCACAGATACGCAGTATTTT; CDR3aa: CASTFRATTDTQYF
j_gene: TRBJ1-1; abundance: many; d_gene: .; v_gene: TRBV6-1; CDR3nt: TGTGCCAGCAGTGCGCCTCGGGGGGCAAACACTGAAGCTTTCTTT; CDR3aa: CASSAPRGANTEAFF
j_gene: TRBJ2-1; abundance: few; d_gene: .; v_gene: TRBV10-3; CDR3nt: TGTGCCATCCGTTCGGGCCAGGAGAATTACAATGAGCAGTTCTTC; CDR3aa: CAIRSGQENYNEQFF
j_gene: TRBJ1-2; abundance: many; d_gene: .; v_gene: TRBV20-1; CDR3nt: TGCAGTGCCTGGAGGTACAGGGACTATGGCTACACCTTC; CDR3aa: CSAWRYRDYGYTF
j_gene: TRBJ1-2; abundance: medium-sized; d_gene: .; v_gene: TRBV29-1; CDR3nt: TGCAGCGTTGGAGGGTACTCCGGACGACCGACGGACGGCTACACCTTC; CDR3aa: CSVGGYSGRPTDGYTF